The clone carrying this TCR beta chain was detected only a few times. The source of the sample is a study of blood T cells in healthy people across ages. Alongside a J-beta primer mix, a sample-barcoded 5' primer served in a second PCR lasting roughly 7 to 11 cycles. Samples each returned at least 3 million CDR3-containing paired-end reads. From the 5' RACE reads, TCRdb called clonotypes with MiXCR, one entry per CDR3 protein. Among 1.5 million or so distinct CDR3 sequences, 35% to 45% were seen once, and the ten largest hold about 4.1%. The ends were cut back, 5 bases at V and 9 bases at J, with 15 bases in the middle. CDR3 length: 13 residues. CDR1 is MDHEN and CDR2 is SYDVKM in the germline V gene. Every participating donor contributed approximately 10 milliliters of peripheral blood through a draw. Total RNA extraction produced at least 6 micrograms (per sample) for the study.

The rearrangement joins TRBV28 to TRBJ2-3; perhaps TRBD1 as D (7 bases). The sample taken for sequencing was blood. This TCR was recovered from a woman under 30 in good health. CDR3 residues: CASSPRGERTQYF. CDR3 nucleotides: TGTGCCAGCAGTCCCAGGGGGGAGAGGACGCAGTATTTT.